This T cell receptor (beta chain) came from a study of T-cell memory formation after mild COVID-19. TCRdb re-derived calls from the 5' RACE reads in MiXCR, one entry per CDR3 protein. The sample lists about 600,000 distinct CDR3 sequences; about 20% were seen once. V gave up 3 bases and J gave up 6 bases, with 8 bases separating them. The CDR3 runs to 12 residues. This clonotype was picked up a small number of times. The sample consisted of PBMCs or a T cell subset sorted from them (not recorded which). This sequence originates from an adult woman who had mild COVID-19 (a few samples of this study predate the infection). Cell type and time point are not known. The rearrangement links TRBV12-3 or TRBV12-4 to TRBJ1-1, with D perhaps matching TRBD1 (5 bases). Here the CDR3 DNA reads TGTGCCAGCAGTTTCGGGACCCCTGAAGCTTTCTTT. This gives the protein CASSFGTPEAFF.